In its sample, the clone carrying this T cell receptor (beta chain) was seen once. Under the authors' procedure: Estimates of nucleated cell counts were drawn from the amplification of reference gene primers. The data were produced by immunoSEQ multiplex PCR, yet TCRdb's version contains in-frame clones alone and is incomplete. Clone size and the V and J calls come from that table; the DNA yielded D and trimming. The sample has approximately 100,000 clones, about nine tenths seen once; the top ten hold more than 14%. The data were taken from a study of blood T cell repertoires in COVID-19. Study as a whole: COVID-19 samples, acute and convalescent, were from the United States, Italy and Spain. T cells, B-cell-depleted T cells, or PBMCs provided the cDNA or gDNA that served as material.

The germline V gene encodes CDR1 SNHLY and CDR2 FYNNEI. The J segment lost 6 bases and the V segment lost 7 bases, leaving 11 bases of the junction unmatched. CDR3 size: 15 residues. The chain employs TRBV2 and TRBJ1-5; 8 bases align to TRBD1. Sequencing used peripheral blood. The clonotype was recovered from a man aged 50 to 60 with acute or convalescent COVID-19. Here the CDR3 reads CASNPGQGLIQPQHF. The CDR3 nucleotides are TGTGCCAGCAACCCCGGACAGGGTTTAATTCAGCCCCAGCATTTT.